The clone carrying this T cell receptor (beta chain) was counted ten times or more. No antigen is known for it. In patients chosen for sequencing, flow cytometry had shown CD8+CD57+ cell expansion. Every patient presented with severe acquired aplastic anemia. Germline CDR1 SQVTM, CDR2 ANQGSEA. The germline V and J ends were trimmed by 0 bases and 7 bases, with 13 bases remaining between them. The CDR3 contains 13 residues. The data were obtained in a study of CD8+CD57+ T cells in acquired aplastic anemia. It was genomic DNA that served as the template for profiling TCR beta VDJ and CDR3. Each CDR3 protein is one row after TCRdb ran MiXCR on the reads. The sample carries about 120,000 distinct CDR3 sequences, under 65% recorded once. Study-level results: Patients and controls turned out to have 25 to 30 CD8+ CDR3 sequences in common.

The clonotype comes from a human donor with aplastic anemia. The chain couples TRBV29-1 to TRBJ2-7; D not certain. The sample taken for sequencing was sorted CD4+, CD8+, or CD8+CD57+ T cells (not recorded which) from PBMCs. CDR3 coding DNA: TGCAGCGTTGAAGATCGGTGGTCTAGTGAGCAGTACTTC. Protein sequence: CSVEDRWSSEQYF.